This T cell receptor (beta chain) was documented in a study of T-cell reconstitution after alpha-beta-depleted transplantation in children. Notes on the study in general: In patients about two months after transplant, alpha-beta T cells reportedly arose from several hundred expanded graft clones. Diversity and T-cell counts at one year after transplant derived mostly from new T cells.

Germline CDR1 is WSHSY and CDR2 is SAAADI. CDR3 size: 15 residues. V gave up 6 bases and J gave up 6 bases; unmatched junction bases: 6. A TCRbeta library incorporating unique molecular identifiers was prepared. MiXCR, run by TCRdb on the PCR reads, gives a single entry per CDR3 protein. The data show approximately 500,000 distinct CDR3 sequences, roughly a tenth seen once. This clonotype was recorded at least ten times. Its antigen remains unidentified. This chain links TRBV10-2 with TRBJ2-2; 11 nucleotides align to TRBD2. This specimen was PBMCs, taken before TCRalphabeta/CD19-depleted stem cell transplant. This sequence originates from a child aged 2-15 years with inherited bone marrow failure, due to receive a stem cell transplant. In DNA form, the CDR3 reads TGCGCCAGCAGCCTTAGCGGGAGGGGGCCCGGGGAGCTGTTTTTT. Its translation: CASSLSGRGPGELFF.